There are a few counts of the clone carrying this TCR beta chain. Antigen specificity is unknown. This entry comes from a study of identical twins. Study-level findings and limits: Sequences that were out-of-frame, alpha and twin-shared displayed an excess of low generation probability. Insertion counts were lower in abundant cord blood beta clonotypes, a trend that memory repertoires did not show.

It was template switching that added a universal primer site, and there were unique molecular identifiers on the cDNA. TCRdb re-called the 5' RACE reads through MiXCR, storing one row per CDR3 protein. The repertoire consists of nearly 900,000 distinct CDR3 sequences, with more than 9% occurring once and the leading ten covering around 1.6%. There are 12 residues in the CDR3. CDR1 is SQVTM and CDR2 is ANQGSEA in the germline V gene. V was pared by 2 bases and J by 7 bases, with 9 bases between. These same records also appear under a second study, on yellow fever vaccine responses in identical twins. That study reports: Reports say the vaccine T cell response in twins looked partly convergent and partly personalized.

The receptor comes from a young woman in good health. The material sequenced was PBMCs. The chain joins TRBV29-1 to TRBJ2-1; possible D gene TRBD2, 5 bases. The CDR3 protein is CSVERWENEQFF. In DNA form, the CDR3 reads TGCAGCGTTGAAAGATGGGAGAATGAGCAGTTCTTC.